One and the same sample provided the 18 T cell receptor beta chains below, sequenced in a study of cytomegalovirus exposure and HLA in healthy donors. The PCR ran on 60 Vbeta and 13 Jbeta primers. Profiling relied on immunoSEQ multiplex PCR, and the TCRdb table lists in-frame clones only, not all of them. The sample lists around 140,000 clones, less than 85% occurring once. The sample comprised PBMCs. These receptor sequences come from a man aged 35-49 years in good health and CMV-seronegative.

This clone occurred a few times. The rearrangement uses TRBV5-6 and TRBJ2-1; TRBD2 agrees at 14 bases. From germline, CDR1 is SGHDT and CDR2 YYEEEE. V trimming: 3 bases; J trimming: 8 bases; junction bases outside the gene matches: 10. This CDR3 spans 17 amino acids. CDR3 DNA sequence: TGTGCCAGCAGCTCGCTGGGGACTAGCGGGAGATCCGATGAGCAGTTCTTC. It codes for CASSSLGTSGRSDEQFF.

This clone was counted only a few times. The CDR3 bases are TGTGCCAGCACGGAGTGGACTAGCGGGGCAGATACGCAGTATTTT. Its translation is CASTEWTSGADTQYF. V usage is TRBV2 and J usage is TRBJ2-3, with 12 bases lining up with TRBD2. Losses at the gene ends were 7 bases for V and 4 bases for J; bases not matched to a gene: 6. There are 15 residues in the CDR3. Germline V CDR1 and CDR2: SNHLY, FYNNEI.

The V call is TRBV2, the J call TRBJ2-4; D is perhaps TRBD2 (5 bases). The CDR3 spans 16 residues. The V gene lost 9 bases and the J gene lost 0 bases, with 18 bases spanning the gap. Germline CDR1 is SNHLY and CDR2 is FYNNEI. DNA of the CDR3: TGTGCCAGTGCGGGCGCCAGGTCTATAGCCAAAAACATTCAGTACTTC. This gives the protein CASAGARSIAKNIQYF.

V and J are TRBV7-9 and TRBJ2-3; 7 bases are a match to TRBD2. The length of the CDR3 is 18 residues. The J segment lost 2 bases and the V segment lost 1 base, leaving 12 bases of the junction unmatched. Per germline, CDR1 SEHNR and CDR2 FQNEAQ (reference sequence). CDR3 nucleotides: TGTGCCAGCAGCTTAGGGGCTAGCGGCATAACCTTCACAGATACGCAGTATTTT. Translated: CASSLGASGITFTDTQYF.

The rearrangement links TRBV9 to TRBJ2-2; 7 bases agree with TRBD2. The CDR3 sequence is 15 residues long. V dropped 2 bases and J dropped 5; count of bases not matched to a gene: 6. Germline assignment: CDR1 SGDLS and CDR2 YYNGEE. CDR3 sequence: CASSVLAAVTGELFF. Here the CDR3 DNA reads TGTGCCAGCAGCGTCCTAGCGGCTGTAACCGGGGAGCTGTTTTTT.

The J gene is TRBJ1-5, the V gene TRBV19; tentatively, D is TRBD1 (5 bases). The CDR3 is 15 residues long. Trimming shortened V by 3 bases and J by 9 bases, and 18 bases separated the two germline ends. Germline CDR1 is LNHDA and CDR2 is SQIVND (reference sequence). The CDR3 here is CASSIVGQDAAPQHF. CDR3 coding DNA: TGTGCCAGTAGTATCGTGGGGCAGGACGCGGCGCCCCAGCATTTT.

The chain recombines TRBV28 with TRBJ1-2, with D possibly being TRBD1 (6 bases). V lost 0 bases and J 2 bases, leaving 13 bases between the germline ends. The V gene's germline CDR1 is MDHEN and CDR2 SYDVKM. The CDR3 sequence is 16 residues long. In DNA, the CDR3 is TGTGCCAGCAGTTTATGGACGGACAGCCTCAACTATGGCTACACCTTC. Translating it yields CASSLWTDSLNYGYTF.

The V gene is TRBV10-2, the J gene TRBJ2-3; a weak D match, TRBD2 (6 bases). The CDR3 totals 15 residues. V lost 1 base and J 4 bases, leaving 12 bases between the germline ends. The germline CDR1 and CDR2 sequences are WSHSY and SAAADI. CDR3 amino acids: CASSEFVGGADTQYF. The CDR3 DNA follows: TGCGCCAGCAGTGAGTTTGTGGGGGGTGCAGATACGCAGTATTTT.

The rearrangement joins TRBV7-2 to TRBJ1-1; no definite D call. There are 14 residues in the CDR3. Deletions cut 1 base from V and 1 base from J, with 7 bases between. The V gene's germline CDR1 is SGHTA and CDR2 FQGNSA. This chain's CDR3 is CASSLGPQNTEAFF. CDR3 in DNA: TGTGCCAGCAGCTTAGGGCCTCAGAACACTGAAGCTTTCTTT. Together with reference TRBV7-2 and TRBJ1-1, the CDR3 gives the full variable domain: GAGVSQSPSNKVTEKGKDVELRCDPISGHTALYWYRQSLGQGLEFLIYFQGNSAPDKSGLPSDRFSAERTGGSVSTLTIQRTQQEDSAVYLCASSLGPQNTEAFFGQGTRLTVV.

V and J are TRBV19 and TRBJ2-5; 9 bases line up with TRBD1. The CDR3 is 16 residues long. The J segment lost 2 bases and the V segment lost 4 bases, leaving 8 bases of the junction unmatched. Germline loops: CDR1 LNHDA, CDR2 SQIVND (reference sequence). The CDR3: CASSRNRDRAQETQYF. The CDR3 coding sequence is TGTGCCAGTAGTAGGAACCGGGACAGGGCTCAAGAGACCCAGTACTTC.

This clone was picked up one time. J is TRBJ1-4 and V is TRBV27, with D tentatively TRBD1 (5 bases). The CDR3 spans 14 residues. Germline assignment: CDR1 MNHEY and CDR2 SMNVEV (reference sequence). V gave up 0 bases and J gave up 8 bases, with 10 bases separating them. DNA of the CDR3: TGTGCCAGCAGTTTATCTTTGGACATCGAAAAACTGTTTTTT. Residues: CASSLSLDIEKLFF.

This clone was seen just once. V gene TRBV6-5 combines with J gene TRBJ2-1; D perhaps matches TRBD2 (5 bases). Germline values: CDR1 MNHEY, CDR2 SVGAGI. Trimming stripped 8 bases from V and 0 bases from J, with 14 bases between. This CDR3 contains 15 residues. The CDR3 coding sequence is TGTGCCAGCCCTCCCGGGGTAGTCTCCTACAATGAGCAGTTCTTC. It translates to CASPPGVVSYNEQFF.

This chain joins TRBV6-1 and TRBJ2-7; no reliable D call. The V gene lost 3 bases and the J gene lost 3 bases, with 9 bases spanning the gap. The V gene's germline CDR1 is MNHNS and CDR2 SASEGT. This CDR3 is 13 amino acids long. The CDR3 region is CASSDSRFYEQYF. The DNA for the CDR3 is TGTGCCAGCAGTGATAGCCGGTTCTACGAGCAGTACTTC.

This sequence joins TRBV11-2 and TRBJ2-7; 8 bases fit TRBD2. The J segment lost 5 bases and the V segment lost 5 bases, leaving 8 bases of the junction unmatched. Germline CDR1 reads SGHAT; CDR2 reads FQNNGV. The length of the CDR3 is 14 residues. The CDR3 loop reads CASSREREIDEQYF. DNA for the CDR3: TGTGCCAGCAGCCGCGAGCGGGAGATCGACGAGCAGTACTTC.

The chain combines TRBV28 with TRBJ1-5, with 9 bases lining up with TRBD1. The CDR3 is 16 amino acids. J gave up 5 bases and V 5 bases, and 10 bases lay outside the gene matches. Germline assignment: CDR1 MDHEN and CDR2 SYDVKM. The CDR3 DNA sequence: TGTGCCAGCAGTGCCCCCCGGGACAGGGAGGATCAGCCCCAGCATTTT. This gives the protein CASSAPRDREDQPQHF.

The chain is built from TRBV7-6 and TRBJ2-7; 10 bases are shared with TRBD1. V shed 5 bases, J shed 4 bases, and the junction held 5 bases outside the gene matches. This CDR3 contains 14 residues. Germline V gene sequence: CDR1 SGHVS, CDR2 FNYEAQ. Here the CDR3 reads CASSQRQGAYEQYF. The CDR3 coding sequence is TGTGCCAGCAGCCAAAGACAGGGGGCTTACGAGCAGTACTTC.

This sequence joins TRBV7-8 and TRBJ2-7; the match to TRBD2 covers 8 bases. After removal of 1 base from V and 2 bases from J, the junction contained 7 bases not matched to a gene. Germline V gives CDR1 SGHVS, CDR2 FQNEAQ. The CDR3 runs to 16 residues. The CDR3 loop is CASSLEPSGSAYEQYF. In DNA, the CDR3 is TGTGCCAGCAGCTTAGAACCTAGCGGGTCCGCCTACGAGCAGTACTTC.

The CDR3 sequence: CASSYSLGEGDYEQYF. CDR3 DNA: TGTGCCAGCAGTTACTCGTTAGGGGAAGGGGATTACGAGCAGTACTTC. The rearrangement joins TRBV6-7 to TRBJ2-7; possibly TRBD1 for D (5 bases). TRBV6-7 is an ORF, and what it does is uncertain. The ends were cut back, 0 bases at V and 4 bases at J, with 16 bases in the middle. The CDR3 has 16 residues.